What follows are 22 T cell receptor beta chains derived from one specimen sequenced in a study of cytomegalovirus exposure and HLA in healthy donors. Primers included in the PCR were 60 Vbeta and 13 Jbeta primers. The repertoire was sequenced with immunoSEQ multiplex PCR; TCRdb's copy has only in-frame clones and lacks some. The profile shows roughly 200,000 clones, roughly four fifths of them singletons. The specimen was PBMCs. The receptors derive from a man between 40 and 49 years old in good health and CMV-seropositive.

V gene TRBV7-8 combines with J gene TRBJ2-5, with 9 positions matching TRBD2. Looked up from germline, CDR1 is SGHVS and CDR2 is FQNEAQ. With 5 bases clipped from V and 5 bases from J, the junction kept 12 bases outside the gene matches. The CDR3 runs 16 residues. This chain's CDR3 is CASSRGEGTSQETQYF. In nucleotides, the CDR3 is TGTGCCAGCAGCCGCGGGGAGGGGACTAGCCAGGAGACCCAGTACTTC.

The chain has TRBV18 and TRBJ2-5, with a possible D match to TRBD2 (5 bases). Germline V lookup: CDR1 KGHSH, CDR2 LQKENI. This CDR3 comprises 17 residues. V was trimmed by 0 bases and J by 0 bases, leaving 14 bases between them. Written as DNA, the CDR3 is TGTGCCAGCTCACCACCGAATTGGCTCGGGAACCAAGAGACCCAGTACTTC. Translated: CASSPPNWLGNQETQYF. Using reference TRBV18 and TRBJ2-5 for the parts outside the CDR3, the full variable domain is NAGVMQNPRHLVRRRGQEARLRCSPMKGHSHVYWYRQLPEEGLKFMVYLQKENIIDESGMPKERFSAEFPKEGPSILRIQQVVRGDSAAYFCASSPPNWLGNQETQYFGPGTRLLVL.

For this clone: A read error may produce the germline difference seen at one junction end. The CDR3 loop reads CASSQDGSRTNEKLFF. In nucleotides, the CDR3 is TGCGCCAGCAGTCAAGATGGGTCCAGGACTAATGAAAAACTGTTTTTT. The chain links TRBV4-1 to TRBJ1-4; no reliable D call. The CDR3 contains 16 residues. Germline loops: CDR1 MGHRA, CDR2 YSYEKL.

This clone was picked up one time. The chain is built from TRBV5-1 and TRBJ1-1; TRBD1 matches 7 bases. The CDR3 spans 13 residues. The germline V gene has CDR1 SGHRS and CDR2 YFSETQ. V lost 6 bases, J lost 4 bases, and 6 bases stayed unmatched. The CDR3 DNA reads TGCGCCAGCACTGACAGGGCTGGCACTGAAGCTTTCTTT. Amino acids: CASTDRAGTEAFF.

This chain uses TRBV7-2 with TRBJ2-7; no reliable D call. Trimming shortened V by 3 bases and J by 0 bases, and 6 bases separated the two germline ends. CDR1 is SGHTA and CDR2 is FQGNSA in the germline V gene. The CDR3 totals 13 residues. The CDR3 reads CASSFSSSYEQYF. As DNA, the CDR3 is TGTGCCAGCAGCTTTTCCAGCTCCTACGAGCAGTACTTC.

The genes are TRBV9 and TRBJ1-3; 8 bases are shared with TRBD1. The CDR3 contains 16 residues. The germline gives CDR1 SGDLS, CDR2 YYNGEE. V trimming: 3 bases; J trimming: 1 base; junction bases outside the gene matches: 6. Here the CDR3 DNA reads TGTGCCAGCAGCGGGCTAGACAGGGGTTCTGGAAACACCATATATTTT. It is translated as CASSGLDRGSGNTIYF.

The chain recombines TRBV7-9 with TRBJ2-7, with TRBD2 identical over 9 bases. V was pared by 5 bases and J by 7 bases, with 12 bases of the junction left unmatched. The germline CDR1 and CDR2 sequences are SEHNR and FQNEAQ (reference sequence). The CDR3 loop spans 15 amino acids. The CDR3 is CASSLRAGGPGEQYF. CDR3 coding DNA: TGTGCCAGCAGCCTGAGGGCGGGAGGGCCAGGAGAGCAGTACTTC.

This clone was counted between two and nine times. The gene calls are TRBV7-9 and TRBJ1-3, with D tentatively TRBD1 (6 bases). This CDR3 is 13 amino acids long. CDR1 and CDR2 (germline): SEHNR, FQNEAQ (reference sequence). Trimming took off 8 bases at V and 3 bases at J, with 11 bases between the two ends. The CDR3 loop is CASRTAIGNTIYF. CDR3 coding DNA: TGTGCCAGCCGGACAGCCATTGGAAACACCATATATTTT.

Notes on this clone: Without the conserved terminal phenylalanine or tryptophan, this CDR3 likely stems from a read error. The CDR3 DNA is TGTGCCAGCAATCCGGGACTAGCGGAGAACACCGGGGAGCTGTTTCTT. Its translation: CASNPGLAENTGELFL. The V call is TRBV25-1, the J call TRBJ2-2; 11 bases map to TRBD2. The V and J ends lost 7 bases and 1 base, in that order; junction bases with no gene match: 5. Looked up from germline, CDR1 is MGHDK and CDR2 is SYGVNS. CDR3 length: 16 residues.

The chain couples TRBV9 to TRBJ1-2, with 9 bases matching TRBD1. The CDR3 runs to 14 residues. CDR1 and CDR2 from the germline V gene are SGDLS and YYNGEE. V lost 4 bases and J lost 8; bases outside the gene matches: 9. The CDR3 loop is CASSPGQGSPGYTF. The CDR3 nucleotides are TGTGCCAGCAGCCCCGGACAGGGGAGCCCAGGCTACACCTTC.

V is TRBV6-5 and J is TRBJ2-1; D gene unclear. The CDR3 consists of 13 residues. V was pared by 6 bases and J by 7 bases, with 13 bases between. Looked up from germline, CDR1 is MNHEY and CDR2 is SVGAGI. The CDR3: CASSPAGVNEQFF. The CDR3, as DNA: TGTGCCAGCAGCCCCGCCGGAGTTAATGAGCAGTTCTTC.

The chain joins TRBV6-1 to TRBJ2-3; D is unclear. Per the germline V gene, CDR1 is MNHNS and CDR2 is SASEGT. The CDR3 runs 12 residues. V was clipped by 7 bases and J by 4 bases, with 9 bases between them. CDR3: CASTLRADTQYF. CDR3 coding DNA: TGTGCCAGCACCCTTCGCGCAGATACGCAGTATTTT.

For the CDR3, the DNA is TGTGCCAGCAGCCCCGGGACAGGGGTCACCGGGGAGCTGTTTTTT. This translates into CASSPGTGVTGELFF. The chain employs TRBV7-3 and TRBJ2-2, with TRBD1 matching over 10 bases. The junction had 4 bases not matched to a gene; V was cut back by 5 bases and J by 4 bases. The germline gives CDR1 SGHTA, CDR2 FQGTGA. The CDR3 totals 15 residues.

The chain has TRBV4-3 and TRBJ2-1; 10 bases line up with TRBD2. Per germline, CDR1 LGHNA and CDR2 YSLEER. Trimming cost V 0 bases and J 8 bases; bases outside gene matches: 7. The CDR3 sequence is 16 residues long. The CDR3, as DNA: TGCGCCAGCAGCCAAGATCGAACTAGCGGGAAATATGAGCAGTTCTTC. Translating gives CASSQDRTSGKYEQFF.

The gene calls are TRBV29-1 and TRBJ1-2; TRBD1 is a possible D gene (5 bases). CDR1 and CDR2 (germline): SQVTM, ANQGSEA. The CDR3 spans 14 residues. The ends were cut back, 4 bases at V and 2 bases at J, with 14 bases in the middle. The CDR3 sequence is CSVAPGGANYGYTF. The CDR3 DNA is TGCAGCGTTGCCCCGGGCGGGGCAAACTATGGCTACACCTTC.

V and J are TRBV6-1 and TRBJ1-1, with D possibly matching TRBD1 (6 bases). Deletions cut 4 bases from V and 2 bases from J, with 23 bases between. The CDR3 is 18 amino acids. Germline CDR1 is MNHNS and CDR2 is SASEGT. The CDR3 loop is CASSGSRGSGWINTEAFF. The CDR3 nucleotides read TGTGCCAGCAGTGGGTCCAGGGGCTCGGGGTGGATTAACACTGAAGCTTTCTTT.

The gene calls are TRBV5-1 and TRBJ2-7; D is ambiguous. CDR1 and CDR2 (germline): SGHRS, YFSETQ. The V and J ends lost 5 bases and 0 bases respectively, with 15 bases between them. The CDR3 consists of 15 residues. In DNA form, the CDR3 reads TGCGCCAGCAGTCGTGAATCTCATAGCTCCTACGAGCAGTACTTC. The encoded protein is CASSRESHSSYEQYF.

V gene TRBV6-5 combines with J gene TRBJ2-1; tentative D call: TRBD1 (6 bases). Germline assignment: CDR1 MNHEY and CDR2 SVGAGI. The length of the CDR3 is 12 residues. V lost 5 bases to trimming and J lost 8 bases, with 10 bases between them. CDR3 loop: CASSPAGDEQFF. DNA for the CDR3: TGTGCCAGCAGTCCCGCAGGGGATGAGCAGTTCTTC.

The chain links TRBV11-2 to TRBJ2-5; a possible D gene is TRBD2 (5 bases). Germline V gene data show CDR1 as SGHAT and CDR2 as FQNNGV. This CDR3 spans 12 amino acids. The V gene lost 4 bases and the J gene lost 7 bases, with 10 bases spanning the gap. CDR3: CASSSTEGTQYF. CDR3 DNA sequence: TGTGCCAGCAGCTCTACCGAGGGGACCCAGTACTTC.

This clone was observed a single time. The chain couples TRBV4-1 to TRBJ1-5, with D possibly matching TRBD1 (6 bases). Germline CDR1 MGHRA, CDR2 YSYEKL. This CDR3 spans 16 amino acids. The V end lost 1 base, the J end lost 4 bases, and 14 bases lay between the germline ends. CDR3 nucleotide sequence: TGCGCCAGCAGCCAAGCCGGGACAAGAACGAATCAGCCCCAGCATTTT. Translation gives CASSQAGTRTNQPQHF.

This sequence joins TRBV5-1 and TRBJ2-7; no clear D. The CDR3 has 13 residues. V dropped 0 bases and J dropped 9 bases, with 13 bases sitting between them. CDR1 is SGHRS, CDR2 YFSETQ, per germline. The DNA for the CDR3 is TGCGCCAGCAGCTTGGAAACCTCTACTGGGCAGTACTTC. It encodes CASSLETSTGQYF.

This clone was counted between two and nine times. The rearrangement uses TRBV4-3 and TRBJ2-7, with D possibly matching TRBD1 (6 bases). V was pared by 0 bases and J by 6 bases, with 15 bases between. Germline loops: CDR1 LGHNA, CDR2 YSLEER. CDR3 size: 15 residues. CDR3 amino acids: CASSQDPGRGAEQYF. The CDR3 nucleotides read TGCGCCAGCAGCCAAGATCCCGGCAGGGGAGCCGAGCAGTACTTC.